The 22 T cell receptor beta chains in this list originate from one sample, sequenced in a study of blood T cells in healthy people across ages. A second PCR, run for roughly 7 to 12 cycles, used a sample-barcoded 5' primer plus a J-beta primer mix. TCRdb used MiXCR to reprocess the 5' RACE reads, holding one entry per CDR3 protein. The sample lists approximately 800,000 distinct CDR3 sequences, 55% to 75% occurring once. Specimen: blood. These receptors were taken from a man younger than 40 in good health.

The rearrangement uses TRBV20-1 and TRBJ2-5; TRBD2 matches 8 bases. The V segment lost 3 bases and the J segment 3 bases; nucleotides outside the gene matches: 9. The CDR3 is 15 residues long. Germline-derived CDR1 and CDR2 are DFQATT and SNEGSKA (reference sequence). The CDR3 sequence is CSASLGAGGKETQYF. In nucleotides, the CDR3 is TGCAGTGCTAGCCTAGGGGCGGGGGGAAAAGAGACCCAGTACTTC.

This clonotype was seen a handful of times. V is TRBV20-1 and J is TRBJ2-3; D gene ambiguous. Per the germline V gene, CDR1 is DFQATT and CDR2 is SNEGSKA (reference sequence). This CDR3 is built from 13 residues. The V end lost 5 bases, the J end lost 0 bases, and 9 bases lay between the germline ends. CDR3: CSARSSSTDTQYF. The CDR3 DNA reads TGCAGTGCTCGCTCCTCCAGCACAGATACGCAGTATTTT.

This clonotype was picked up a small number of times. The chain links TRBV5-1 to TRBJ2-5, with D tentatively TRBD2 (5 bases). This CDR3 spans 15 amino acids. The V and J ends lost 4 bases and 1 base respectively, with 14 bases between them. CDR1 SGHRS and CDR2 YFSETQ come from the germline V gene. The CDR3 DNA follows: TGCGCCAGCAGCACCCAACCCGGGGTCCAAGAGACCCAGTACTTC. Its translation: CASSTQPGVQETQYF. The variable domain in full, completed from reference TRBV5-1 and TRBJ2-5, reads KAGVTQTPRYLIKTRGQQVTLSCSPISGHRSVSWYQQTPGQGLQFLFEYFSETQRNKGNFPGRFSGRQFSNSRSEMNVSTLELGDSALYLCASSTQPGVQETQYFGPGTRLLVL.

V usage is TRBV7-2 and J usage is TRBJ2-6, with TRBD1 matching over 11 bases. The germline V gene encodes CDR1 SGHTA and CDR2 FQGNSA. V dropped 3 bases and J dropped 0; count of bases not matched to a gene: 1. The CDR3 is made up of 17 amino acids. The CDR3 coding sequence is TGTGCCAGCAGCTTCGGGACAGGGGGCTCTGGGGCCAACGTCCTGACTTTC. Translating it yields CASSFGTGGSGANVLTF.

CDR3 sequence reads: CSVLPGLDYEQYF. The CDR3 DNA is TGCAGTGTTTTACCGGGACTAGACTACGAGCAGTACTTC. V and J are TRBV20-1 and TRBJ2-1; the match to TRBD2 covers 8 bases. The J call may be wrong; the DNA end is better matched by TRBJ2-7. Germline V gene data show CDR1 as DFQATT and CDR2 as SNEGSKA (reference sequence). This CDR3 has 13 residues.

The rearrangement joins TRBV15 to TRBJ2-1; 9 bases are a match to TRBD2. J gave up 4 bases and V 2 bases, and 9 bases lay outside the gene matches. Germline CDR1 reads LNHNV; CDR2 reads YYDKDF (reference sequence). The CDR3 sequence is 17 residues long. The DNA for the CDR3 is TGTGCCACCAGCAGAACCATCCCTAGCGGGGCATACAATGAGCAGTTCTTC. Amino acids: CATSRTIPSGAYNEQFF.

The table lists this clonotype with a few counts. CDR3 loop: CATSSPLGTGIEQYF. In nucleotides, the CDR3 is TGTGCCACCAGCAGTCCCCTGGGGACAGGTATCGAGCAGTACTTC. This chain uses TRBV15 with TRBJ2-7, with 8 bases lining up with TRBD1. CDR3 size: 15 residues. V was clipped by 3 bases and J by 6 bases; unmatched bases: 10. Germline values: CDR1 LNHNV, CDR2 YYDKDF (reference sequence).

The rearrangement links TRBV11-1 to TRBJ2-7, with 9 bases aligning to TRBD2. J lost 3 bases, V lost 5 bases, and 5 bases had no gene match. The V gene's germline CDR1 is SGHAT and CDR2 FQDESV (reference sequence). The CDR3 spans 14 residues. In DNA, the CDR3 is TGTGCCAGCAGCATTAGCGGGAGAAACTACGAGCAGTACTTC. This encodes CASSISGRNYEQYF.

This clonotype turned up a few times. This sequence joins TRBV7-2 and TRBJ2-3, with D possibly TRBD2 on 6 matching bases. Germline V lookup: CDR1 SGHTA, CDR2 FQGNSA. Trimming stripped 6 bases from V and 4 bases from J, with 17 bases between. The CDR3 loop spans 15 amino acids. The CDR3 protein is CASRRLGLLSDTQYF. CDR3 nucleotides: TGTGCCAGCAGGAGACTAGGACTGCTGTCAGATACGCAGTATTTT.

The rearrangement links TRBV6-2 or TRBV6-3 to TRBJ2-1; D is uncertain. This CDR3 has 13 residues. From germline, CDR1 is MNHEY and CDR2 SVGEGT. V gave up 0 bases and J gave up 7 bases, with 7 bases separating them. Written as DNA, the CDR3 is TGTGCCAGCAGTTACTCCCTCTTAAATGAGCAGTTCTTC. It translates to CASSYSLLNEQFF.

V gene TRBV5-6 combines with J gene TRBJ1-2; 8 nucleotides agree with TRBD1. Germline CDR1 is SGHDT and CDR2 is YYEEEE. The CDR3 runs to 13 residues. Trimming removed 5 bases from V and 7 bases from J; junction bases left unmatched: 7. The CDR3 here is CASRMKQGVGYTF. The DNA of the CDR3 is TGTGCCAGCAGGATGAAACAGGGGGTTGGCTACACCTTC.

This clonotype has just one count. The V gene is TRBV25-1, the J gene TRBJ2-2; the D gene is possibly TRBD1 (5 bases). This CDR3 is built from 14 residues. The V gene's germline CDR1 is MGHDK and CDR2 SYGVNS. Trimming took off 10 bases at V and 0 bases at J, with 12 bases between the two ends. CDR3 bases: TGTGCCACCCAGACAGAAGCGAACACCGGGGAGCTGTTTTTT. Amino acids: CATQTEANTGELFF.

This clonotype was seen more than once but under ten times. The rearrangement links TRBV4-3 to TRBJ2-1; TRBD2 agrees at 9 bases. CDR1 LGHNA and CDR2 YSLEER come from the germline V gene. J was trimmed by 6 bases and V by 1 base; bases with no gene match: 4. This CDR3 region has 15 residues. CDR3 protein: CASSQGTGLANEQFF. CDR3 bases: TGCGCCAGCAGCCAAGGCACGGGACTAGCCAATGAGCAGTTCTTC.

The chain combines TRBV20-1 with TRBJ2-5; TRBD2 agrees at 14 bases. Per the germline V gene, CDR1 is DFQATT and CDR2 is SNEGSKA (reference sequence). The J segment lost 2 bases and the V segment lost 6 bases, leaving 11 bases of the junction unmatched. The CDR3 has 17 amino acids. The CDR3 spells CSAGVGLAGALQETQYF. CDR3 DNA: TGCAGTGCCGGAGTGGGACTAGCGGGGGCCCTTCAAGAGACCCAGTACTTC.

This clonotype showed up just a few times. The V and J genes are TRBV4-2 and TRBJ2-6, with D unclear. V lost 2 bases to trimming and J lost 0 bases, with 11 bases between them. This CDR3 comprises 17 residues. Germline V lookup: CDR1 LGHNA, CDR2 YNFKEQ. Written as DNA, the CDR3 is TGTGCCAGCAGCCAAAGGCAAATCGGCTCTGGGGCCAACGTCCTGACTTTC. Translation: CASSQRQIGSGANVLTF.

This clonotype was seen only a few times. This chain connects TRBV28 to TRBJ2-4, with 10 positions matching TRBD1. CDR1 is MDHEN, CDR2 SYDVKM, per germline. This CDR3 has 14 residues. J was trimmed by 9 bases and V by 6 bases; bases with no gene match: 8. The CDR3 reads CASRTGGTFGIQYF. The CDR3 DNA sequence: TGTGCCAGCAGGACAGGGGGCACATTCGGCATTCAGTACTTC.

This chain connects TRBV5-1 to TRBJ1-1; 7 bases are a match to TRBD1. Germline V lookup: CDR1 SGHRS, CDR2 YFSETQ. The length of the CDR3 is 15 residues. Trimming cost V 4 bases and J 4 bases; bases outside gene matches: 10. CDR3 loop: CASSQSGTESTEAFF. The CDR3 DNA follows: TGCGCCAGCAGCCAGTCCGGGACAGAGAGCACTGAAGCTTTCTTT.

The J gene is TRBJ1-2, the V gene TRBV28, with 11 nucleotides matching TRBD1. Germline trimming cut 5 bases from V and 3 bases from J; bases unmatched to any gene: 11. Germline V gene lookup returns CDR1 MDHEN and CDR2 SYDVKM. This CDR3 spans 17 amino acids. Here the CDR3 reads CASSTWTGGGLDYGYTF. As DNA, the CDR3 is TGTGCCAGCAGTACCTGGACAGGGGGCGGATTGGACTATGGCTACACCTTC.

The V and J genes are TRBV21-1 and TRBJ2-3; the D segment call TRBD1 is taken from the table without a DNA check. TRBV21-1 represents a pseudogene. This CDR3 has 16 amino acids. CDR3 sequence (DNA): TGTGCCAGCAGCGACCGGGACAGGGCCGCACAAGATACGCAGTATTTT. Translating gives CASSDRDRAAQDTQYF.

This chain connects TRBV4-3 to TRBJ2-3; unclear D gene. The CDR3 spans 14 residues. Between the trimmed V and J ends, which lost 4 bases and 4 bases, there was a span of 12 bases. The germline gives CDR1 LGHNA, CDR2 YSLEER. In DNA, the CDR3 is TGCGCCAGCAGCCTCCGTCAGGCGCCAGATACGCAGTATTTT. Translating gives CASSLRQAPDTQYF.

The chain links TRBV6-5 to TRBJ2-5; no reliable D call. V was trimmed by 0 bases and J by 1 base, leaving 6 bases between them. Germline V gene lookup returns CDR1 MNHEY and CDR2 SVGAGI. CDR3 size: 14 residues. This chain's CDR3 is CASSYSQVQETQYF. In DNA, the CDR3 is TGTGCCAGCAGTTACTCCCAGGTCCAAGAGACCCAGTACTTC.

The chain's CDR3 is CASSFQRNTGELFF. The DNA for the CDR3 is TGTGCCAGCAGTTTCCAGCGGAACACCGGGGAGCTGTTTTTT. V is TRBV6-2 or TRBV6-3 and J is TRBJ2-2; D ambiguous. V lost 4 bases and J 1 base, leaving 7 bases between the germline ends. This CDR3 contains 14 residues. Germline V gene lookup returns CDR1 MNHEY and CDR2 SVGEGT.